The subject of this entry is one TCR beta chain. The target antigen is unknown. The sample originates from a study of shared clonotypes between healthy human individuals. Study-level results: Larger richness was generally estimated for naive than memory subsets. Rarefaction revealed incomplete sorted-subset sequencing despite large depth.

Each sorted subset replicate got 200 ng genomic DNA, 30,000 or so genomes. The data were produced by immunoSEQ multiplex PCR, yet TCRdb's version contains in-frame clones alone and is incomplete. The repertoire includes about 1.5 million clones, about 98% of them detected once, and roughly 0.4% sits in the top ten. This CDR3 has 15 residues. In germline, CDR1 is SEHNR, CDR2 FQNEAQ (reference sequence). The V and J ends lost 3 bases and 3 bases respectively, with 12 bases between them. None of the donors, who were healthy HIV-negative adults, had recently had acute infections or vaccinations. The sample consisted of naive CD4+ T cells sorted from blood. Indicated subset: CD45RA+ positively selected. The sequence came from a man younger than 45 in good health. V is TRBV7-9 and J is TRBJ2-1; D might be TRBD1 (6 bases). The CDR3 region has the DNA TGTGCCAGCAGCTTGGGCCAGGGGTTCTACAATGAGCAGTTCTTC. It translates to CASSLGQGFYNEQFF.